These 3 T cell receptor beta chains came from one sample sequenced in a study of CD8 T cells in Susac syndrome (dated 2019 in TCRdb). Receptor amplification or capture employed the immunoSEQ multiplex PCR assay. RNA was extracted using the RNeasy kit, and about 0.5 to 1 ug of the RNA was reverse transcribed with random hexamers. Using fastp at Q25 and MiXCR, TCRdb reprocessed the public reads and kept productive beta chains. Merged by CDR3 protein, the rows form single entries marked with the most common genes and DNA. The sample table lists approximately 76,000 distinct CDR3 sequences, approximately 94% of them with a count of one. 0.3% to 0.4% of the sample goes to the ten largest clones. The sequenced sample was CD8+ T cells from PBMCs. Receptors were obtained from a human donor with multiple sclerosis.

The rearrangement uses TRBV29-1 and TRBJ1-3; 7 bases are shared with TRBD1. The CDR3 contains 15 residues. CDR1 is SQVTM, CDR2 ANQGSEA, per germline. Germline trimming cut 6 bases from V and 4 bases from J; bases unmatched to any gene: 12. DNA of the CDR3: TGCAGCGTCCGGCTCACAGGGGACCGCGGAAACACCATATATTTT. Translated: CSVRLTGDRGNTIYF.

The V call is TRBV18, the J call TRBJ2-5, with D possibly TRBD1 on 5 matching bases. Germline values: CDR1 KGHSH, CDR2 LQKENI. The CDR3 spans 17 residues. V lost 3 bases and J lost 2, with 19 bases in between. Here the CDR3 reads CASSPRDRAAAQETQYF. CDR3 sequence (DNA): TGTGCCAGCTCACCTAGAGACAGAGCCGCGGCTCAAGAGACCCAGTACTTC.

The J gene is TRBJ1-2, the V gene TRBV7-9; the D gene is possibly TRBD1 (5 bases). V was cut by 5 bases and J by 0 bases, with 10 bases left in between. This CDR3 is built from 14 residues. CDR1 is SEHNR, CDR2 FQNEAQ, per germline (reference sequence). The DNA of the CDR3 is TGTGCCAGCAGCGACAGAGAGACTAACTATGGCTACACCTTC. It is translated as CASSDRETNYGYTF.